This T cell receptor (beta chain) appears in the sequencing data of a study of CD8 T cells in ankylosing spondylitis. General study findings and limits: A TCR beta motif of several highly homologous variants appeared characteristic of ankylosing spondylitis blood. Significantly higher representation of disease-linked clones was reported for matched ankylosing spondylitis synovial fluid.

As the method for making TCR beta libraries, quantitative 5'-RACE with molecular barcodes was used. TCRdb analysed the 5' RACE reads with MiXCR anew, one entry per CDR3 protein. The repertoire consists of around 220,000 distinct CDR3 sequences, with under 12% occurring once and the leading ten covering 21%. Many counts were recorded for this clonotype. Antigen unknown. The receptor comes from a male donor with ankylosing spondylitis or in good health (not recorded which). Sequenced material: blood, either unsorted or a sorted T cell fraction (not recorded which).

The CDR3 region has the DNA TGTGCCAGCAGAGGGGGGGGGAAGACCGGGGAGCTGTTTTTT. Translating it yields CASRGGGKTGELFF. The chain joins TRBV7-2 to TRBJ2-2; D may be TRBD2 (7 bases). The germline V and J ends were trimmed by 6 bases and 5 bases, with 13 bases remaining between them. Germline V gene lookup returns CDR1 SGHTA and CDR2 FQGNSA. This CDR3 is 14 amino acids long.